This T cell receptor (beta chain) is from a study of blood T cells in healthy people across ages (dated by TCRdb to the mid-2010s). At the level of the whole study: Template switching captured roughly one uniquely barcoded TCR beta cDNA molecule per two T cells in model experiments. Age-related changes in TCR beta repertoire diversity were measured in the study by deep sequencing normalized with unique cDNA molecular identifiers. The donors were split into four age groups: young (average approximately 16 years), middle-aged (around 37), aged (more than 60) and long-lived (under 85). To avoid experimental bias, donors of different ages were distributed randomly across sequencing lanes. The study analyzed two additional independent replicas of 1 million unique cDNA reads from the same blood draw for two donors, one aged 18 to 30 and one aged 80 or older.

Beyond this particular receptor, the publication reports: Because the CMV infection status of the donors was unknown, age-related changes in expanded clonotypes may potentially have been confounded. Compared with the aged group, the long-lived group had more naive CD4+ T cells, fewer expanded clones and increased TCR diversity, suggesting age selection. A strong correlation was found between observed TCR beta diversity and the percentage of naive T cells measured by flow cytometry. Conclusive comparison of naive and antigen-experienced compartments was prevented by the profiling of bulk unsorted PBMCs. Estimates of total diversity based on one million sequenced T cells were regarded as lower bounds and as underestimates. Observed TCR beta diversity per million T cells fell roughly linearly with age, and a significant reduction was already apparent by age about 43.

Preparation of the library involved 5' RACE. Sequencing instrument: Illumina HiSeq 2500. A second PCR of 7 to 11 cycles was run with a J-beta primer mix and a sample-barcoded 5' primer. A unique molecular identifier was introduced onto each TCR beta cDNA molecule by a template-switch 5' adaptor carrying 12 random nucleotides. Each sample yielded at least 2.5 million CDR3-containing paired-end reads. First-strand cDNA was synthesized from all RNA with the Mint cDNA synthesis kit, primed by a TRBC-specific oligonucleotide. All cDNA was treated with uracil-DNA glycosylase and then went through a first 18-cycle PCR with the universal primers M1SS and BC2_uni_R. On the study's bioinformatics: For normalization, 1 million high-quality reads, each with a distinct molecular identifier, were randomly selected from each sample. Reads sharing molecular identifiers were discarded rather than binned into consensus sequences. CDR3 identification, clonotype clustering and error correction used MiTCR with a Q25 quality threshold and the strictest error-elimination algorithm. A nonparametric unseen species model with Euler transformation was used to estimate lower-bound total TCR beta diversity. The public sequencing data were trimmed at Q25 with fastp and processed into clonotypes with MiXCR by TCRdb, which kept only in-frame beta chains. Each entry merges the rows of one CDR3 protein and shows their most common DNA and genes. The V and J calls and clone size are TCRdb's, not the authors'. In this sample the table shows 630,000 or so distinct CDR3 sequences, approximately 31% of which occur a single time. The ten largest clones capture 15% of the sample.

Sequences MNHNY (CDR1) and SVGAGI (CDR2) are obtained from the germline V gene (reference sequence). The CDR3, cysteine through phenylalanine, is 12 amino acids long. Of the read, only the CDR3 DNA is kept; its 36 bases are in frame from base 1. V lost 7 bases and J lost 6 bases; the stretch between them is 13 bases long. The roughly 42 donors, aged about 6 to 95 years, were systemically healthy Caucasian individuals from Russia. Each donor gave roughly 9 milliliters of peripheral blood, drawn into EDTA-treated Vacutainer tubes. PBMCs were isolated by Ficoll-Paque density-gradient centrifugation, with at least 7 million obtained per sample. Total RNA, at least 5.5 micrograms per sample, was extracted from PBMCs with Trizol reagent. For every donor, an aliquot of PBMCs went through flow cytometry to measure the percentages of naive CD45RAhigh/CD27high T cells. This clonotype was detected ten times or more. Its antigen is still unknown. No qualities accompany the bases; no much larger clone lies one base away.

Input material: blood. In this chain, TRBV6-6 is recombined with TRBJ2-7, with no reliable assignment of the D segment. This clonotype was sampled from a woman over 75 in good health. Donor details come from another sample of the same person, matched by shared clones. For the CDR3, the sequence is CASTIPNREQYF. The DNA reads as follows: TGTGCCAGCACTATTCCGAATCGCGAGCAGTACTTC.